This paragraph covers one T cell receptor beta chain sequence. It lacks a known antigen. No much larger clone is present one base from it, and per-base qualities are unavailable. The donors were healthy, HIV-negative adults with no recently reported acute infections or vaccinations. All donors were Caucasian adults living in Nashville, Tennessee, USA. Magnetic negative selection was used to enrich CD4+ T cells, after which naive cells were positively selected on CD45RA and the negative fraction became the memory subset. Blood was collected by leukapheresis, and PBMCs were isolated by Ficoll-Histopaque density gradient centrifugation and then cryopreserved in liquid nitrogen vapor phase. Analytical flow cytometry was used to check the purity and quantity of every magnetically sorted T cell population. Genomic DNA was isolated from every sorted fraction and measured by UV absorbance on a Nanodrop 2000c.

This record belongs to a study of shared clonotypes between healthy human individuals (dated by TCRdb to about 2020). As for the study more broadly: A couple of women and a few men aged 18 to 49 years were included in the cohort. For each donor, CD4 naive and CD4 memory were each run on three plates, CD8 naive on two plates, and CD8 memory on one plate. Blood TCR repertoires of a handful of healthy adults were deeply sequenced to estimate repertoire size and the extent of clonotype sharing between individuals. Libraries were prepared and TCR repertoires were sequenced by different laboratories using diverse techniques, in order to increase sequencing depth and limit assay-specific biases. Between about 0.94 and 8.9 billion PBMCs per donor were obtained by leukapheresis. Results and caveats for the whole study, not just this receptor: Estimated clonotype richness was generally larger for naive than for memory subsets. Because the study included a small number of donors, the genetic and exposure-history diversity represented was limited. Rarefaction of sorted-subset datasets indicated incomplete sequencing despite the large sequencing depth. Sampling was restricted to blood, and TCR repertoires in tissues likely differ from the TCR repertoires found in blood. Pairwise subsampling indicated that sequencing depth was expected to affect the degree of clonotype sharing among donors. Sharing across a handful of donors was observed for approximately 5% of naive CD4, over 3% of naive CD8, 2.3% of memory CD4, and 0.4% of memory CD8 clonotypes. Compared with non-shared clonotypes, the clonotypes found in all four sorted-subset donors had higher generation probabilities.

TCR CDR3 regions were amplified from genomic DNA by multiplex PCR using the deep immunoSEQ assay. Genomic DNA extracted from each cell subset was distributed evenly over all wells of several immunoSEQ 96-well plates, and each plate served as one replicate. Each replicate PCR for sorted subsets received about 220 ng genomic DNA, equal to around 32,000 T cell genomes. Purified libraries were measured with a Qubit 3.0 fluorometer, size-checked on a Bioanalyzer 2100, and measured again with the KAPA Library Quantification kit. Every immunoSEQ 96-well plate was sequenced on a separate single-read 150-cycle Illumina NextSeq 550 flow cell. Regarding the original processing steps: The immunoSEQ output contained only junctional sequences without quality scores, so filtering could not match that applied to full-length reads. Sequences were annotated with PyIR, a Python wrapper for IgBLAST v1.9, using IMGT germline references to assign V/J genes and CDR3. Reads with weak V/J assignments (E-value above 1e-6), missing CDR3, stop codons, out-of-frame junctions, or ambiguous translated residues were removed. V3J clonotypes were defined by identical inferred V gene, J gene, and CDR3 amino acid sequence. Percentage overlap between repertoires was computed as shared unique clonotypes divided by the size of the smaller repertoire. Repertoire richness was assessed with RTK rarefaction, the Chao1 estimator, and Recon v2.1 estimates of unobserved clonotypes. Generation probabilities were computed with OLGA for all TCRbeta clonotypes obtained by the gDNA method from a handful of donors. The table was pulled from immuneACCESS by TCRdb, which kept in-frame rearrangements only. Such tables lose some clones; where checked, under half of the loss comes from unresolved V genes, and the rest has no known cause. The D gene and trimming were derived from the DNA, and the V and J assignments and clone size from that table. The sample table shows roughly 1.4 million clones, and around 98.5% are seen once. The top ten hold roughly 0.35% of the sample.

The CDR3 numbers 13 residues from cysteine through phenylalanine. Only the CDR3 region is kept as DNA, spanning 39 bases read in frame from base 1. CDR1 SQVTM and CDR2 ANQGSEA were looked up in the germline V gene. V is reduced by 7 bases and J by 3 bases, leaving a spacing of 14 bases between them. This TCR was sampled from a man aged 30-40 years in good health. The sample comprised naive CD4+ T cells sorted from blood. The cell subset or site label, read with the paper, signifies: CD45RA+ positively selected. The chain is assembled from TRBV29-1 and TRBJ2-3, and perhaps TRBD2 as D gene, on 5 matching bases. The CDR3 has the sequence CSASASGTDTQYF. The bases are TGCAGCGCGTCGGCCAGCGGTACAGATACGCAGTATTTT.